Following are 11 T cell receptor beta chains from one sample sequenced in a study of technical replicates of blood from four donors. Clones were sequenced by immunoSEQ multiplex PCR, and TCRdb holds only the in-frame ones, with some missing. This table holds approximately 79,000 clones, nearly 98% found once. Sequenced input: T cells isolated from PBMCs. Receptor source: a human donor in good health.

The chain recombines TRBV6-4 with TRBJ2-2, with D possibly being TRBD1 (5 bases). Trimming stripped 5 bases from V and 2 bases from J, with 9 bases between. Germline V gene lookup returns CDR1 MRHNA and CDR2 SNTAGT. The CDR3 is 14 amino acids. CDR3 DNA sequence: TGTGCCAGCAGTCGTACAGGAAACACCGGGGAGCTGTTTTTT. Amino acid sequence: CASSRTGNTGELFF.

The chain carries TRBV5-1 and TRBJ1-2, with D unclear. V dropped 0 bases and J dropped 4 bases, with 10 bases sitting between them. CDR1 is SGHRS and CDR2 is YFSETQ in the germline V gene. This CDR3 spans 14 amino acids. The CDR3 region has the DNA TGCGCCAGCAGCTTGGCTCACACCACCTATGGCTACACCTTC. Translation gives CASSLAHTTYGYTF.

The rearrangement links TRBV7-9 to TRBJ1-2, with 10 bases fitting TRBD1. Germline V gene data show CDR1 as SEHNR and CDR2 as FQNEAQ (reference sequence). The V and J ends lost 5 bases and 5 bases, in that order; junction bases with no gene match: 8. This CDR3 has 15 residues. This chain's CDR3 is CASSTYRDRGYGYTF. CDR3 sequence (DNA): TGTGCCAGCAGCACCTACCGGGACAGGGGATATGGCTACACCTTC.

The V gene is TRBV29-1, the J gene TRBJ2-7, with 9 bases matching TRBD1. The germline gives CDR1 SQVTM, CDR2 ANQGSEA. CDR3 length: 15 amino acids. V shed 5 bases, J shed 4 bases, and the junction held 12 bases outside the gene matches. CDR3 amino acids: CSVILTGGDEYEQYF. The DNA of the CDR3 is TGCAGCGTTATACTAACAGGGGGCGACGAGTACGAGCAGTACTTC.

A single count supports this clone. This rearrangement joins TRBV2 to TRBJ2-5, with D perhaps TRBD2 (7 bases). There are 13 residues in the CDR3. The V end was cut by 7 bases, the J end by 5 bases, with 14 bases between. Germline-derived CDR1 and CDR2 are SNHLY and FYNNEI. The chain's CDR3 is CASNGGGEETQYF. CDR3 sequence (DNA): TGTGCCAGCAACGGAGGGGGGGAGGAGACCCAGTACTTC. Complete variable domain (other parts from reference TRBV2 and TRBJ2-5): EPEVTQTPSHQVTQMGQEVILRCVPISNHLYFYWYRQILGQKVEFLVSFYNNEISEKSEIFDDQFSVERPDGSNFTLKIRSTKLEDSAMYFCASNGGGEETQYFGPGTRLLVL.

The chain links TRBV29-1 to TRBJ2-7; TRBD2 aligns across 11 bases. The J segment lost 6 bases and the V segment lost 5 bases, leaving 9 bases of the junction unmatched. CDR3 length: 14 residues. Germline V CDR1 and CDR2: SQVTM, ANQGSEA. Here the CDR3 DNA reads TGCAGCGTTTCGAATAGCGGGAGGGCTGCCGAGCAGTACTTC. Protein: CSVSNSGRAAEQYF.

The V call is TRBV29-1, the J call TRBJ2-7; 10 nucleotides match TRBD2. With 4 bases clipped from V and 3 bases from J, the junction kept 18 bases outside the gene matches. The germline V gene has CDR1 SQVTM and CDR2 ANQGSEA. The CDR3 loop spans 18 amino acids. The CDR3 spells CSVVGGGTSERDYYEQYF. DNA for the CDR3: TGCAGCGTTGTAGGAGGCGGGACTAGCGAACGTGATTACTACGAGCAGTACTTC.

The chain combines TRBV10-3 with TRBJ2-2, with 12 bases fitting TRBD2. The germline V gene encodes CDR1 ENHRY and CDR2 SYGVKD. The CDR3 runs 16 residues. With V trimmed by 10 bases and J by 4 bases, 10 bases remained unmatched. The CDR3 DNA reads as TGTGCCACCCTGGGAACTAGCGGGGGGATCACCGGGGAGCTGTTTTTT. Translated: CATLGTSGGITGELFF.

The chain is built from TRBV6-5 and TRBJ1-1; 8 bases are a match to TRBD1. This CDR3 has 15 amino acids. Trimming removed 2 bases from V and 0 bases from J; junction bases left unmatched: 2. From germline, CDR1 is MNHEY and CDR2 SVGAGI. DNA of the CDR3: TGTGCCAGCAGTTACGCAGGGGGCATGAACACTGAAGCTTTCTTT. Translated: CASSYAGGMNTEAFF.

The chain is built from TRBV18 and TRBJ2-7, with 8 bases fitting TRBD1. The V and J ends lost 3 bases and 3 bases, in that order; junction bases with no gene match: 7. Germline V gene data show CDR1 as KGHSH and CDR2 as LQKENI. CDR3 size: 15 residues. CDR3 sequence reads: CASSPVAGGYYEQYF. The CDR3 DNA follows: TGTGCCAGCTCACCTGTGGCAGGGGGCTACTACGAGCAGTACTTC.

The chain is built from TRBV7-9 and TRBJ1-1; D is unclear. Per germline, CDR1 SEHNR and CDR2 FQNEAQ (reference sequence). V was cut by 5 bases and J by 0 bases, with 16 bases left in between. The CDR3 covers 16 residues. The CDR3 loop is CASSPRTGRMNTEAFF. In DNA, the CDR3 is TGTGCCAGCAGCCCCCGGACGGGAAGGATGAACACTGAAGCTTTCTTT. Complete variable domain (other parts from reference TRBV7-9 and TRBJ1-1): DTGVSQNPRHKITKRGQNVTFRCDPISEHNRLYWYRQTLGQGPEFLTYFQNEAQLEKSRLLSDRFSAERPKGSFSTLEIQRTEQGDSAMYLCASSPRTGRMNTEAFFGQGTRLTVV.